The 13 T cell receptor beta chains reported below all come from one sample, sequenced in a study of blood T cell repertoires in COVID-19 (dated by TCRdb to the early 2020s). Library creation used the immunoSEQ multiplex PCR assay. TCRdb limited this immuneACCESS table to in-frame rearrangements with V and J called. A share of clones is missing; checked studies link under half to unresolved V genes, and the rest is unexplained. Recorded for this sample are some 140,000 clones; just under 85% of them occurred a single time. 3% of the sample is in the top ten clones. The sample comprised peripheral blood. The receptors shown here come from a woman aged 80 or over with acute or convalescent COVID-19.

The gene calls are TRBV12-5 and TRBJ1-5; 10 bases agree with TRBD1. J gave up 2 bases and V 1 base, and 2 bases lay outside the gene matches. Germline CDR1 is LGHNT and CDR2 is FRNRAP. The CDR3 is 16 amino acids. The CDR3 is CASGLGDRGGNQPQHF. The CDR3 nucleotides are TGTGCTAGTGGTTTGGGGGACAGGGGAGGCAATCAGCCCCAGCATTTT.

The chain's CDR3 is CAISESGASGGSGIQYF. CDR3 nucleotides: TGTGCCATCAGTGAGTCGGGGGCTAGCGGGGGATCGGGCATTCAGTACTTC. The rearrangement joins TRBV10-3 to TRBJ2-4, with 10 bases identical to TRBD2. The junction had 11 bases not matched to a gene; V was cut back by 0 bases and J by 9 bases. From germline, CDR1 is ENHRY and CDR2 SYGVKD. The CDR3 is 17 residues long.

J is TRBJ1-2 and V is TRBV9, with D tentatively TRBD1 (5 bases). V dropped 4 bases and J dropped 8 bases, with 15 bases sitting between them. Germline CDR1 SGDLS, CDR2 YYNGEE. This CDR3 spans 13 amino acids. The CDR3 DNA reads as TGTGCCAGCAGCCTGGAGTGGGGCGACGGCTACACCTTC. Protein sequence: CASSLEWGDGYTF.

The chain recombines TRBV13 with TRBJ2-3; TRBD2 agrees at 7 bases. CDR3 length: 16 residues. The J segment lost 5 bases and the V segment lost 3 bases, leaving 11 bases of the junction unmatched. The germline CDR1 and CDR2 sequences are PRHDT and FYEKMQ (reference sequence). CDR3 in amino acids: CASSFPRGGGGDTQYF. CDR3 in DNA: TGTGCCAGCAGCTTCCCTCGGGGCGGGGGTGGAGATACGCAGTATTTT.

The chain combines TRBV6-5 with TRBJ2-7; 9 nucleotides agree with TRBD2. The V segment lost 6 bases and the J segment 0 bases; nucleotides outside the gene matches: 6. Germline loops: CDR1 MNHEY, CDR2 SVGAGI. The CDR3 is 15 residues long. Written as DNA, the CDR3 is TGTGCCAGCAGGGATTGGCGGGGGGGCTCCTACGAGCAGTACTTC. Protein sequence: CASRDWRGGSYEQYF.

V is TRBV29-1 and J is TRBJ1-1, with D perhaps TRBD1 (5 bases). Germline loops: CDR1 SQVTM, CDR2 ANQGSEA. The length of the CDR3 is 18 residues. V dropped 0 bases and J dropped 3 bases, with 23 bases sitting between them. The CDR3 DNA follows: TGCAGCGTTGAAGATCTCTCATTGCTCGGGGAGGGGCACACTGAAGCTTTCTTT. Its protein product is CSVEDLSLLGEGHTEAFF.

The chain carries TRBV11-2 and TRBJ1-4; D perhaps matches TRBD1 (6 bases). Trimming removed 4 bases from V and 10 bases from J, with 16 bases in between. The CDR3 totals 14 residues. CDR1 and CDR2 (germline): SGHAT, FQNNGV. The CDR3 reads CASSSGQGLGKLFF. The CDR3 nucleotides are TGTGCCAGCAGCTCGGGTCAGGGGCTGGGAAAACTGTTTTTT.

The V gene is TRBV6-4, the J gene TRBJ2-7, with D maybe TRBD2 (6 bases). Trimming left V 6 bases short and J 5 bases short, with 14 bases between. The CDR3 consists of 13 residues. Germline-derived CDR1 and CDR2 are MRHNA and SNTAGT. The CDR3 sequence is CASSRTLADEQYF. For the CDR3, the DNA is TGTGCCAGCAGCCGCACACTAGCAGACGAGCAGTACTTC.

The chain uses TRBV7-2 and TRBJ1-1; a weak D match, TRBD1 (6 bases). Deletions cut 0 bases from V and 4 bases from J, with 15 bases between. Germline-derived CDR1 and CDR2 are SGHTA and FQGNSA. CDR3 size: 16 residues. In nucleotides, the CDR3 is TGTGCCAGCAGCTTAGCTGGGGGGGTCAGGGGCACTGAAGCTTTCTTT. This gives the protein CASSLAGGVRGTEAFF.

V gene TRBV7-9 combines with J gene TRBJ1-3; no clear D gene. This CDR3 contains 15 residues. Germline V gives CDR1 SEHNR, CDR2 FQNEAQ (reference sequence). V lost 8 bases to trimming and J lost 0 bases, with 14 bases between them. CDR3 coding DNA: TGTGCCAGCGGCGAGAGACTTATCTCTGGAAACACCATATATTTT. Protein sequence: CASGERLISGNTIYF.

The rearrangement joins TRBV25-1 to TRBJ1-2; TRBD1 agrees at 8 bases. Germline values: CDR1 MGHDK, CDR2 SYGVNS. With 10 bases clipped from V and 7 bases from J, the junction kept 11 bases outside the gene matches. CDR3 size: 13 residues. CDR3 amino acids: CATYLPGQAGYTF. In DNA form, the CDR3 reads TGTGCCACCTACCTGCCGGGACAGGCTGGCTACACCTTC.

The CDR3 nucleotides read TGCGCCAGCAGCTCCAGCCGGGACAGGCCTAACTATGGCTACACCTTC. Protein sequence: CASSSSRDRPNYGYTF. V and J are TRBV5-1 and TRBJ1-2; TRBD1 matches at 8 bases. V was clipped by 3 bases and J by 0 bases; unmatched bases: 7. The CDR3 loop spans 16 amino acids. CDR1 SGHRS and CDR2 YFSETQ come from the germline V gene.

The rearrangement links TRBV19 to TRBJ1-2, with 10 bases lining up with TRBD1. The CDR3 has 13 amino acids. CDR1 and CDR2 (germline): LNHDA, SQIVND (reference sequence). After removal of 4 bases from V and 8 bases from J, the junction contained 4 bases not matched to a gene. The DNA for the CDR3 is TGTGCCAGTAGTACTCGGACAGGGGGAGGCTACACCTTC. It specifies CASSTRTGGGYTF.